Listed here are 22 T cell receptor beta chains from one sample, sequenced in a study of T cell changes during pregnancy in multiple sclerosis. The assay was immunoSEQ multiplex PCR, and TCRdb's table has in-frame clones only and misses some. Of around 37,000 clones listed, 91% were seen once; the top ten hold 5.5% to 7%. This specimen was CD8+ T cells from peripheral blood mononuclear cells, taken in the second trimester of pregnancy. Source of these receptors: a female donor with multiple sclerosis, enrolled in a pregnancy study.

The V call is TRBV6-5, the J call TRBJ2-7, with 8 bases identical to TRBD1. The ends lost 5 bases at V and 7 bases at J; junction bases unmatched: 4. The germline CDR1 and CDR2 sequences are MNHEY and SVGAGI. This CDR3 spans 12 amino acids. As DNA, the CDR3 is TGTGCCAGCAGTGCTCGACAGGGGGAGCAGTACTTC. Amino acid sequence: CASSARQGEQYF.

The genes are TRBV19 and TRBJ1-1; TRBD1 aligns across 9 bases. CDR1 LNHDA and CDR2 SQIVND come from the germline V gene (reference sequence). This CDR3 region has 14 residues. V trimming: 9 bases; J trimming: 5 bases; junction bases outside the gene matches: 10. CDR3: CASTLTGGRTEAFF. The CDR3 nucleotides read TGTGCCAGCACCCTGACAGGGGGGAGGACTGAAGCTTTCTTT.

The V call is TRBV4-3, the J call TRBJ2-7; D may be TRBD1 (6 bases). V was pared by 0 bases and J by 1 base, with 10 bases between. The CDR3 has 15 residues. Germline lookup yields CDR1 LGHNA and CDR2 YSLEER. The CDR3, as DNA: TGCGCCAGCAGCCAAGATCTAGGGGGTTCCTACGAGCAGTACTTC. This translates into CASSQDLGGSYEQYF.

The chain has TRBV7-9 and TRBJ2-7; TRBD1 matches 9 bases. CDR1 and CDR2 from the germline V gene are SEHNR and FQNEAQ (reference sequence). This CDR3 is 16 amino acids long. V lost 5 bases, J lost 2 bases, and 10 bases stayed unmatched. CDR3 sequence (DNA): TGTGCCAGCAGCCCCGCGGGACAGGGAATACCCTACGAGCAGTACTTC. It specifies CASSPAGQGIPYEQYF. The entire variable domain, with the rest obtained from reference TRBV7-9 and TRBJ2-7, is as follows: DTGVSQNPRHKITKRGQNVTFRCDPISEHNRLYWYRQTLGQGPEFLTYFQNEAQLEKSRLLSDRFSAERPKGSFSTLEIQRTEQGDSAMYLCASSPAGQGIPYEQYFGPGTRLTVT.

This clone showed up just once. The genes are TRBV2 and TRBJ2-3; the match to TRBD2 covers 12 bases. There are 14 residues in the CDR3. The junction had 6 bases not matched to a gene; V was cut back by 8 bases and J by 6 bases. Germline CDR1 is SNHLY and CDR2 is FYNNEI. The CDR3 here is CASGLAGSEDTQYF. The CDR3 DNA follows: TGTGCCAGCGGACTAGCGGGGTCTGAGGATACGCAGTATTTT.

This chain joins TRBV2 and TRBJ2-7; D unresolved. The CDR3 loop spans 11 amino acids. The germline V gene has CDR1 SNHLY and CDR2 FYNNEI. Trimming removed 4 bases from V and 4 bases from J, with 5 bases in between. The CDR3 here is CASSVVYEQYF. CDR3 in DNA: TGTGCCAGCAGTGTAGTGTACGAGCAGTACTTC.

A single count supports this clone. V is TRBV7-9 and J is TRBJ2-5; TRBD2 is a possible D gene (7 bases). CDR1 is SEHNR and CDR2 is FQNEAQ in the germline V gene (reference sequence). Trimming pared 7 bases from V and 1 base from J, leaving 22 bases between. The CDR3 is 17 residues long. The CDR3 bases are TGTGCCAGCACCCCTTGGGGGAGGGGGGTGAGCCAAGAGACCCAGTACTTC. It yields the protein CASTPWGRGVSQETQYF.

The chain has TRBV19 and TRBJ2-2; 12 nucleotides align to TRBD2. Trimming took 3 bases from V and 3 from J; bases not matched to a gene: 5. The germline CDR1 and CDR2 sequences are LNHDA and SQIVND (reference sequence). CDR3 length: 17 amino acids. CDR3 residues: CASSIRTSGEYTGELFF. The CDR3 DNA is TGTGCCAGTAGTATCAGGACTAGCGGGGAATACACCGGGGAGCTGTTTTTT.

V and J are TRBV5-6 and TRBJ2-7; D unclear. Trimming took 0 bases from V and 6 from J, leaving 7 bases between them. CDR3 size: 12 residues. The germline gives CDR1 SGHDT, CDR2 YYEEEE. As DNA, the CDR3 is TGTGCCAGCAGCTTGGGTCAGGTCGAGCAGTACTTC. This encodes CASSLGQVEQYF.

In its sample, this clone was seen once. This chain connects TRBV6-5 to TRBJ1-1, with no clear D. Trimming stripped 2 bases from V and 0 bases from J, with 4 bases between. This CDR3 has 13 residues. Germline V gene data show CDR1 as MNHEY and CDR2 as SVGAGI. Written as DNA, the CDR3 is TGTGCCAGCAGTTACCTTTTGAACACTGAAGCTTTCTTT. It yields the protein CASSYLLNTEAFF.

Details on this clone: The same CDR3 is also encoded by other DNA sequences in this sample. The gene calls are TRBV27 and TRBJ2-7; the D gene is possibly TRBD1 (6 bases). The germline CDR1 and CDR2 sequences are MNHEY and SMNVEV (reference sequence). Trimming took 2 bases from V and 1 from J, leaving 6 bases between them. This CDR3 is 13 amino acids long. This CDR3 is CASSLTGSYEQYF. CDR3 DNA sequence: TGTGCCAGCAGTTTAACAGGGTCCTACGAGCAGTACTTC.

CDR3 loop: CASSLWAGGGHEQYF. CDR3 DNA sequence: TGTGCCAGCAGTTTATGGGCGGGGGGCGGACACGAGCAGTACTTC. The chain links TRBV27 to TRBJ2-7, with 8 nucleotides matching TRBD2. The CDR3 consists of 15 residues. The V segment lost 1 base and the J segment 5 bases; nucleotides outside the gene matches: 7. Germline V gene data show CDR1 as MNHEY and CDR2 as SMNVEV (reference sequence).

The chain links TRBV7-2 to TRBJ2-3, with TRBD2 matching over 7 bases. The V segment lost 5 bases and the J segment 2 bases; nucleotides outside the gene matches: 10. The CDR3 contains 16 residues. Germline V gene lookup returns CDR1 SGHTA and CDR2 FQGNSA. The CDR3: CASSTYGTTTTDTQYF. The CDR3 DNA reads as TGTGCCAGCAGCACCTACGGGACTACTACCACAGATACGCAGTATTTT. Full variable domain (rest looked up from reference TRBV7-2 and TRBJ2-3): GAGVSQSPSNKVTEKGKDVELRCDPISGHTALYWYRQSLGQGLEFLIYFQGNSAPDKSGLPSDRFSAERTGGSVSTLTIQRTQQEDSAVYLCASSTYGTTTTDTQYFGPGTRLTVL.

This chain connects TRBV6-1 to TRBJ1-5; D remains ambiguous. CDR1 MNHNS and CDR2 SASEGT come from the germline V gene. The CDR3 spans 20 residues. V gave up 3 bases and J gave up 0 bases, with 24 bases separating them. This chain's CDR3 is CASSDLGFEVIRPSNQPQHF. Written as DNA, the CDR3 is TGTGCCAGCAGTGATCTAGGTTTTGAGGTGATCCGACCTAGCAATCAGCCCCAGCATTTT.

Here the CDR3 reads CASSALAGSEQYF. CDR3 nucleotides: TGTGCCAGCAGTGCATTGGCAGGGTCCGAGCAGTACTTC. This chain uses TRBV2 with TRBJ2-7; possible D gene TRBD1, 5 bases. Deletions cut 4 bases from V and 6 bases from J, with 13 bases between. Germline CDR1 reads SNHLY; CDR2 reads FYNNEI. The CDR3 consists of 13 residues.

This sequence joins TRBV29-1 and TRBJ1-1, with TRBD1 matching over 10 bases. V lost 7 bases to trimming and J lost 1 base; unmatched junction nucleotides: 3. Germline V gene lookup returns CDR1 SQVTM and CDR2 ANQGSEA. The CDR3 is made up of 13 amino acids. Here the CDR3 DNA reads TGCAGCGCGGACAGGGGGTCGAACACTGAAGCTTTCTTT. This encodes CSADRGSNTEAFF.

V gene TRBV5-1 combines with J gene TRBJ1-2; no firm D call. The germline V gene has CDR1 SGHRS and CDR2 YFSETQ. V was pared by 0 bases and J by 4 bases, with 13 bases between. The length of the CDR3 is 15 residues. CDR3 loop: CASSLGTEPFYGYTF. The CDR3 region has the DNA TGCGCCAGCAGCTTGGGTACAGAGCCATTCTATGGCTACACCTTC.

This clone was counted a single time. The chain couples TRBV9 to TRBJ1-1, with 11 bases lining up with TRBD1. This CDR3 contains 16 residues. J lost 2 bases, V lost 4 bases, and 7 bases had no gene match. Germline V CDR1 and CDR2: SGDLS, YYNGEE. CDR3: CASSSGTGGGNTEAFF. For the CDR3, the DNA is TGTGCCAGCAGCTCAGGGACAGGGGGTGGCAACACTGAAGCTTTCTTT. Complete variable domain (other parts from reference TRBV9 and TRBJ1-1): DSGVTQTPKHLITATGQRVTLRCSPRSGDLSVYWYQQSLDQGLQFLIQYYNGEERAKGNILERFSAQQFPDLHSELNLSSLELGDSALYFCASSSGTGGGNTEAFFGQGTRLTVV.

The chain has TRBV5-1 and TRBJ1-3, with D unresolved. CDR1 and CDR2 (germline): SGHRS, YFSETQ. This CDR3 is built from 17 residues. With 0 bases removed from V and 0 bases from J, the gap between germline ends came to 13 bases. Here the CDR3 reads CASSLGTERVSGNTIYF. CDR3 coding DNA: TGCGCCAGCAGCTTGGGGACCGAGAGGGTCTCTGGAAACACCATATATTTT.

Only one count was recorded for this clone. The J gene is TRBJ1-3, the V gene TRBV5-8, with unresolved D. This CDR3 has 13 amino acids. Germline V gene lookup returns CDR1 SGHTS and CDR2 YDEGEE. V dropped 1 base and J dropped 4 bases, with 6 bases sitting between them. In DNA, the CDR3 is TGTGCCAGCAGCTTGTGGAGAGGAAACACCATATATTTT. Translated, it gives CASSLWRGNTIYF.

This chain connects TRBV7-9 to TRBJ1-2; D gene uncertain. The CDR3 spans 13 residues. The V end was cut by 2 bases, the J end by 4 bases, with 8 bases between. Per the germline V gene, CDR1 is SEHNR and CDR2 is FQNEAQ (reference sequence). In DNA form, the CDR3 reads TGTGCCAGCAGCTTACCCGCAGGCTATGGCTACACCTTC. Translation gives CASSLPAGYGYTF.

V usage is TRBV7-9 and J usage is TRBJ2-7, with 7 nucleotides matching TRBD1. Germline assignment: CDR1 SEHNR and CDR2 FQNEAQ (reference sequence). V trimming: 4 bases; J trimming: 2 bases; junction bases outside the gene matches: 11. The CDR3 totals 16 residues. CDR3 nucleotides: TGTGCCAGCAGCTCAATGGGACAGACAAGTCCCTACGAGCAGTACTTC. It codes for CASSSMGQTSPYEQYF.